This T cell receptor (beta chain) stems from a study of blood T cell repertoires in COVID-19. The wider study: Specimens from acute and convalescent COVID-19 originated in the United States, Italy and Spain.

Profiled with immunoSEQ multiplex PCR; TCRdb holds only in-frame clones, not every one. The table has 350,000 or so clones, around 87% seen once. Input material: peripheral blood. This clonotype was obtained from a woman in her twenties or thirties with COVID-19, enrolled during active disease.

DNA of the CDR3: TGTGCCAGCAGCGCCCCTAGGGGCTGGAACACTGAAGCTTTCTTT. Amino acids: CASSAPRGWNTEAFF. The chain uses TRBV28 and TRBJ1-1, with D possibly being TRBD1 (5 bases). The CDR3 is 15 residues long. In germline, CDR1 is MDHEN, CDR2 SYDVKM. Trimming left V 6 bases short and J 1 base short, with 15 bases between.